This T cell receptor (beta chain) was identified during a study of T-cell reconstitution after alpha-beta-depleted transplantation in children. Study conclusions and caveats: A year had passed since transplant, and T-cell counts and diversity by then came mostly from newly produced T cells. It was surviving recipient T cells and thymic progenitors that gave some patients high TCRbeta diversity at day 60. Alpha-beta T cells about two months after transplant reportedly derived from several hundred expanded graft clones.

CDR1 and CDR2 (germline): SGHTA, FQGNSA. CDR3 length equals 15 residues. Trimming removed 3 bases from V and 2 bases from J; junction bases left unmatched: 3. As it was prepared, the TCRbeta library received unique molecular identifiers. MiXCR, run by TCRdb on the PCR reads, gives a single entry per CDR3 protein. There are hundreds of thousands of distinct CDR3 sequences in the sample; around 13% occur only once, and 0.75% to 0.85% lies in the top ten. This clonotype was detected only a few times. Its target is not known. The receptor comes from a girl aged 2 to 10 with congenital amegakaryocytic thrombocytopenia, due to receive a stem cell transplant. This material consisted of PBMCs, taken before TCRalphabeta/CD19-depleted stem cell transplant. The gene calls are TRBV7-2 and TRBJ2-3, with 9 bases that match TRBD2. The CDR3 nucleotides read TGTGCCAGCAGCTTTGCGGGAGGGGACACAGATACGCAGTATTTT. Translated: CASSFAGGDTDTQYF.